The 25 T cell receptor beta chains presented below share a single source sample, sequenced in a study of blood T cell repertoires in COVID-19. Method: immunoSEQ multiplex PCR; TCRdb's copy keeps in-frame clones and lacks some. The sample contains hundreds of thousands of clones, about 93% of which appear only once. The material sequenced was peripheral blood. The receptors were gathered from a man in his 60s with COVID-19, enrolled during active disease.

CDR3 loop: CASSEDHRASSGNTIYF. DNA for the CDR3: TGTGCCAGCAGTGAGGATCACAGGGCGAGCTCTGGAAACACCATATATTTT. This chain links TRBV6-1 with TRBJ1-3; D is perhaps TRBD1 (6 bases). CDR3 length equals 17 residues. In germline, CDR1 is MNHNS, CDR2 SASEGT. The V gene lost 3 bases and the J gene lost 0 bases, with 15 bases spanning the gap.

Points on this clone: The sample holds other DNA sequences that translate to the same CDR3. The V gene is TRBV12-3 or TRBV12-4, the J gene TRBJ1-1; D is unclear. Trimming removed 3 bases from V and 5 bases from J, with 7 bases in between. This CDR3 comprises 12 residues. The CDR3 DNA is TGTGCCAGCAGTTTCCCCGGGACTGAAGCTTTCTTT. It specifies CASSFPGTEAFF.

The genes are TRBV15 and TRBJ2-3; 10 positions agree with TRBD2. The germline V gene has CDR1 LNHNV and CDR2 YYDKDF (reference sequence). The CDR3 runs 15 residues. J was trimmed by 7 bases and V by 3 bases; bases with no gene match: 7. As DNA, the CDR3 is TGTGCCACCAGCAGGCCGGGACTAGCGATAAATACGCAGTATTTT. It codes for CATSRPGLAINTQYF.

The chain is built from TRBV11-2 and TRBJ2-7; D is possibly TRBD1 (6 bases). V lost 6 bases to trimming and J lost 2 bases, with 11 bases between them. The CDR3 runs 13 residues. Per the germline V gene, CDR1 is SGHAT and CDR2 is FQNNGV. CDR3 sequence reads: CASRHGTTYEQYF. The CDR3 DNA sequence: TGTGCCAGCAGACACGGGACAACCTACGAGCAGTACTTC.

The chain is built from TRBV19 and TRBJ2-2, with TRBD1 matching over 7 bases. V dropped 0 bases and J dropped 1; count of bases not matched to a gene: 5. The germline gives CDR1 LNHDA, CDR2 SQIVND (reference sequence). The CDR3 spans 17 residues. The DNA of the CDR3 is TGTGCCAGTAGTATAGACCGGGACAGAGTGAACACCGGGGAGCTGTTTTTT. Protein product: CASSIDRDRVNTGELFF.

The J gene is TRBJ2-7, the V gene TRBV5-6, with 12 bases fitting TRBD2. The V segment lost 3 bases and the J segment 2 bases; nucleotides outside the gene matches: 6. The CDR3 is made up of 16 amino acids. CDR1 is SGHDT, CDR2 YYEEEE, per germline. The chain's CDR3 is CASSSILAGGTYEQYF. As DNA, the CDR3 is TGTGCCAGCAGCTCGATCCTAGCGGGAGGGACCTACGAGCAGTACTTC.

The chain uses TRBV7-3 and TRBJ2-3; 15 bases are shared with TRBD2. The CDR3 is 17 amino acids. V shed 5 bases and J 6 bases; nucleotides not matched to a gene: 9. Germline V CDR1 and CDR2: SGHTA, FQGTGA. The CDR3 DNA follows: TGTGCCAGCAGCCTCCCCGGGACTAGCGGGGGGAGGGATACGCAGTATTTT. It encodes CASSLPGTSGGRDTQYF. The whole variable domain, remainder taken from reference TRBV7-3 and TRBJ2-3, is GAGVSQTPSNKVTEKGKYVELRCDPISGHTALYWYRQSLGQGPEFLIYFQGTGAADDSGLPNDRFFAVRPEGSVSTLKIQRTERGDSAVYLCASSLPGTSGGRDTQYFGPGTRLTVL.

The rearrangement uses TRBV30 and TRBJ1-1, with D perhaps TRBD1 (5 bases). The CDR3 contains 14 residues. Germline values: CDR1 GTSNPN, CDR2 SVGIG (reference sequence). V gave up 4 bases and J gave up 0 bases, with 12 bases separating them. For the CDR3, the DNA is TGTGCCTGGAACCTACAGGTCATGAACACTGAAGCTTTCTTT. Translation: CAWNLQVMNTEAFF.

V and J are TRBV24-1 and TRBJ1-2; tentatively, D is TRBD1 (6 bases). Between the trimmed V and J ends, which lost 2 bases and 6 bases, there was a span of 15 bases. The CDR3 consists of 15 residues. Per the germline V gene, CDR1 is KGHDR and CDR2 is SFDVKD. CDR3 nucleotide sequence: TGTGCCACCAGTGATTGGACGGGGGGCGTAGATGGCTACACCTTC. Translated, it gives CATSDWTGGVDGYTF.

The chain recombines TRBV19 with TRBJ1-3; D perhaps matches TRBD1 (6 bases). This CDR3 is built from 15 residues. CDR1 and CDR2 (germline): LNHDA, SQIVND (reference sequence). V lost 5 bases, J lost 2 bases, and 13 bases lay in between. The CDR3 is CASSVTQGAGNTIYF. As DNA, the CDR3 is TGTGCCAGTAGTGTGACACAGGGAGCTGGAAACACCATATATTTT. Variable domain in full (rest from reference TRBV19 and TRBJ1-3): DGGITQSPKYLFRKEGQNVTLSCEQNLNHDAMYWYRQDPGQGLRLIYYSQIVNDFQKGDIAEGYSVSREKKESFPLTVTSAQKNPTAFYLCASSVTQGAGNTIYFGEGSWLTVV.

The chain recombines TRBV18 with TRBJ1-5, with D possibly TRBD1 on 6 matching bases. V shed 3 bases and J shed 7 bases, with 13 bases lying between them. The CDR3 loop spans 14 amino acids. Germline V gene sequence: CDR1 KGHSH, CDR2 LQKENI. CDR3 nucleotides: TGTGCCAGCTCACCGACAGGCGAGGGCCAGCCCCAGCATTTT. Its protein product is CASSPTGEGQPQHF. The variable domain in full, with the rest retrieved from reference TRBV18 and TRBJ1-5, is NAGVMQNPRHLVRRRGQEARLRCSPMKGHSHVYWYRQLPEEGLKFMVYLQKENIIDESGMPKERFSAEFPKEGPSILRIQQVVRGDSAAYFCASSPTGEGQPQHFGDGTRLSIL.

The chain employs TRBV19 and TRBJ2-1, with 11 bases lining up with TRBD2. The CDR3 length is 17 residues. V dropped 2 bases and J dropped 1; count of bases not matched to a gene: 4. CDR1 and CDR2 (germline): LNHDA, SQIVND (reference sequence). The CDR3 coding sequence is TGTGCCAGTAGTATAACTAGCGGGAGTGGTTCCTACAATGAGCAGTTCTTC. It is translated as CASSITSGSGSYNEQFF. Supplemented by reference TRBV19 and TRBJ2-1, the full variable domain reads DGGITQSPKYLFRKEGQNVTLSCEQNLNHDAMYWYRQDPGQGLRLIYYSQIVNDFQKGDIAEGYSVSREKKESFPLTVTSAQKNPTAFYLCASSITSGSGSYNEQFFGPGTRLTVL.

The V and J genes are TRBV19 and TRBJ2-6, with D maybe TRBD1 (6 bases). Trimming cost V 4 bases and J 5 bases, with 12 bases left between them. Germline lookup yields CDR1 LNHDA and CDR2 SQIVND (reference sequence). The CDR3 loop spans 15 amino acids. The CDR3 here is CASSTRGSRANVLTF. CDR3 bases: TGTGCCAGTAGTACCAGGGGTAGTAGGGCCAACGTCCTGACTTTC.

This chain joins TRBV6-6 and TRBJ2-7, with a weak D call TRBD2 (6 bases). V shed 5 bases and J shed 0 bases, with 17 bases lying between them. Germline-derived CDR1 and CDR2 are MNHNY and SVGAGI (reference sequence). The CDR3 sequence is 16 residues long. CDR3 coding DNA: TGTGCCAGCAGTCCATCTACGACTAGGGGCTCCTACGAGCAGTACTTC. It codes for CASSPSTTRGSYEQYF.

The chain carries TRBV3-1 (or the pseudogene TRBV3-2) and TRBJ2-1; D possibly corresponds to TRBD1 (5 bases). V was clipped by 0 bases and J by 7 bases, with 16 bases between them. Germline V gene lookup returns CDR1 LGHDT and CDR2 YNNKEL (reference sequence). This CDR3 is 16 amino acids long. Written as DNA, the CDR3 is TGTGCCAGCAGCCAAGAAGGGGCTAATGACGAGAATGAGCAGTTCTTC. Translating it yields CASSQEGANDENEQFF.

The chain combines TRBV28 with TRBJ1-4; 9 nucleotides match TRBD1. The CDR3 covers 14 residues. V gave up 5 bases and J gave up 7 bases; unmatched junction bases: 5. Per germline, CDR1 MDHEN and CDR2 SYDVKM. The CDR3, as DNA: TGTGCCAGCAGTAACAGGGGGCGGGGTGAAAAACTGTTTTTT. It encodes CASSNRGRGEKLFF.

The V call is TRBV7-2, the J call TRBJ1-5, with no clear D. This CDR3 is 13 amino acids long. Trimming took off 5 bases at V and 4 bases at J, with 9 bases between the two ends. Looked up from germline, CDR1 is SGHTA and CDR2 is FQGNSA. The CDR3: CASSVVVNQPQHF. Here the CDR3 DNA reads TGTGCCAGCAGCGTGGTAGTTAATCAGCCCCAGCATTTT.

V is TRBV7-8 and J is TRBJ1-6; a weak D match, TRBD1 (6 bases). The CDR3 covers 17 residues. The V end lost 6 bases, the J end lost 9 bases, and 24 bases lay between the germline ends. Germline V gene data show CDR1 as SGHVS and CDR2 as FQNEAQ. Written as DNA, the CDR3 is TGTGCCAGCAGTTACAATATTGACAGGCGACCAAGTTCACCCCTCCACTTT. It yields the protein CASSYNIDRRPSSPLHF.

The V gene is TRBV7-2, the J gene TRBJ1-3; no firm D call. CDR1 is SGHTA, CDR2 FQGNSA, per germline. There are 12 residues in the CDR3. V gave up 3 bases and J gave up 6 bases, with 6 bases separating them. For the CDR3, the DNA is TGTGCCAGCAGCTTCGGTGCAAACACCATATATTTT. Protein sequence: CASSFGANTIYF.

CDR3 loop: CASSPLSGTGGTDTQYF. The DNA for the CDR3 is TGTGCCAGCTCACCACTTTCCGGGACAGGAGGCACAGATACGCAGTATTTT. The chain joins TRBV18 to TRBJ2-3; the match to TRBD1 covers 8 bases. CDR1 and CDR2 from the germline V gene are KGHSH and LQKENI. Trimming removed 1 base from V and 1 base from J; junction bases left unmatched: 7. This CDR3 spans 17 amino acids.

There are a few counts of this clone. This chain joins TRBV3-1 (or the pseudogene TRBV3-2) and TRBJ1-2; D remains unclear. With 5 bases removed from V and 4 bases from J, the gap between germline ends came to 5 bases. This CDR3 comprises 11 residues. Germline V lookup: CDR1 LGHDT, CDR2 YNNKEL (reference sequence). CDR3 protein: CASSFSYGYTF. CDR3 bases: TGTGCCAGCAGCTTCAGCTATGGCTACACCTTC.

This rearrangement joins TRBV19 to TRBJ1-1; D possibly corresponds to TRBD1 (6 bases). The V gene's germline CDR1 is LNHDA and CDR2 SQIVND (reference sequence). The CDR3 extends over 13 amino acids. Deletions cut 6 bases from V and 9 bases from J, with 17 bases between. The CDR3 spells CASRGGQGLKAFF. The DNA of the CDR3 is TGTGCCAGTAGGGGGGGGCAGGGACTCAAAGCTTTCTTT.

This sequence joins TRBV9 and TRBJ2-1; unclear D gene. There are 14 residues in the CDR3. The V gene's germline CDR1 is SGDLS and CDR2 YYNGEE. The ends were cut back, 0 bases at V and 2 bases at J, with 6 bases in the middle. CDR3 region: CASSVAATYNEQFF. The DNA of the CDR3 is TGTGCCAGCAGCGTAGCCGCTACCTACAATGAGCAGTTCTTC.

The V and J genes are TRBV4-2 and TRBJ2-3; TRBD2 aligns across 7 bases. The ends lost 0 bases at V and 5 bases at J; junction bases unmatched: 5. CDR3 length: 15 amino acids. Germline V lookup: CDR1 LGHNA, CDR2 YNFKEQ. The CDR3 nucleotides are TGTGCCAGCAGCCAAGATTCGACGGGGGGAGATACGCAGTATTTT. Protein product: CASSQDSTGGDTQYF.

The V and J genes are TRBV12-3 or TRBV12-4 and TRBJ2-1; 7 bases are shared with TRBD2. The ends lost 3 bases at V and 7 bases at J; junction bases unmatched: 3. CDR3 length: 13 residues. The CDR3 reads CASSLGTTNEQFF. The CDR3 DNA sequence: TGTGCCAGCAGTTTGGGGACTACTAATGAGCAGTTCTTC.